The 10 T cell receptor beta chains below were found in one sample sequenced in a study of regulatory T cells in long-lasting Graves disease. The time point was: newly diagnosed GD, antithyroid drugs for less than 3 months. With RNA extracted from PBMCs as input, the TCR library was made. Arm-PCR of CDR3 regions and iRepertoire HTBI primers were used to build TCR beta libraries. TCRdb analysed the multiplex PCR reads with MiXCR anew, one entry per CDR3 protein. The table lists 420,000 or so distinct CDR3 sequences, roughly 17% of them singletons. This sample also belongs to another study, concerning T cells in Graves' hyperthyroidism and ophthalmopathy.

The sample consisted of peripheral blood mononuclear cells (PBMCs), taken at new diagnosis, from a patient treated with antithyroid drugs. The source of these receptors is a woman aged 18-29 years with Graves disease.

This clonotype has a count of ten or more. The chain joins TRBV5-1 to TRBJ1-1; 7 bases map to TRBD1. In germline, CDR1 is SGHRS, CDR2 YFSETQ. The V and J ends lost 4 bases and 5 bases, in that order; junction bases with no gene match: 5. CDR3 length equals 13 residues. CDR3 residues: CASSDRESTEAFF. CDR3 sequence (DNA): TGCGCCAGCAGCGACAGGGAGAGTACTGAAGCTTTCTTT.

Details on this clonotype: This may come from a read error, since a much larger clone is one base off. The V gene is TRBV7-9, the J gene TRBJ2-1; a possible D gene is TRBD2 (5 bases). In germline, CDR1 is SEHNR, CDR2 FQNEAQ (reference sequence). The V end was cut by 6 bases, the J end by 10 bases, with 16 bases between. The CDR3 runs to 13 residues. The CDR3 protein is CASSEGEAYEQFF. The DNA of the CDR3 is TGTGCCAGCAGTGAGGGAGAGGCCTACGAGCAGTTCTTC.

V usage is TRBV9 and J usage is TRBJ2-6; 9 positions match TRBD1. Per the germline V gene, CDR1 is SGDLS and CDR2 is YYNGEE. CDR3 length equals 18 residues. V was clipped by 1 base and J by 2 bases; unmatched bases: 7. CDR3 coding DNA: TGTGCCAGCAGCGTAAATGAACAGGGGGCCACTGGGGCCAACGTCCTGACTTTC. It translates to CASSVNEQGATGANVLTF. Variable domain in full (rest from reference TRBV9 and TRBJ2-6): DSGVTQTPKHLITATGQRVTLRCSPRSGDLSVYWYQQSLDQGLQFLIQYYNGEERAKGNILERFSAQQFPDLHSELNLSSLELGDSALYFCASSVNEQGATGANVLTFGAGSRLTVL.

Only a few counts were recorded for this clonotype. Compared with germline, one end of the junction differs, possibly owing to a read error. The CDR3 loop is CASSSSNRGDTEAFF. The CDR3 nucleotides read TGTGCCAGCAGCTCCTCGAACAGGGGTGACACTGAAGCTTTCTTT. The rearrangement links TRBV4-1 to TRBJ1-1; 7 bases align to TRBD1. CDR1 MGHRA and CDR2 YSYEKL come from the germline V gene. The CDR3 is 15 residues long.

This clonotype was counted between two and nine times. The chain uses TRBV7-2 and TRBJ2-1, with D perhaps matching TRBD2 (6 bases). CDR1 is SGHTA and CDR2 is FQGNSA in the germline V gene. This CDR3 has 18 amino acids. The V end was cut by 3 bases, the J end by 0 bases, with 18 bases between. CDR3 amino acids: CASSLFPPGTFSYNEQFF. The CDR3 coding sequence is TGTGCCAGCAGCTTGTTTCCACCCGGGACTTTCTCCTACAATGAGCAGTTCTTC.

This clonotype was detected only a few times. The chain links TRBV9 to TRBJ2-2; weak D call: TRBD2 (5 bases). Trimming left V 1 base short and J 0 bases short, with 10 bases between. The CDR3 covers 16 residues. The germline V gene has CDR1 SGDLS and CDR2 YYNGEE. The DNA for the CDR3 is TGTGCCAGCAGCGTAAATGCGGGCCCGAACACCGGGGAGCTGTTTTTT. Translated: CASSVNAGPNTGELFF.

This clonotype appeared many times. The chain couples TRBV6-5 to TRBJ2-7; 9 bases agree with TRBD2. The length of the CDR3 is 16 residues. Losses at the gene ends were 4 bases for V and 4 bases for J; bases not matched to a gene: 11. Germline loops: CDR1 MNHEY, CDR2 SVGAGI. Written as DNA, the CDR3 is TGTGCCAGCAGTTCGCCTGCTGGGCGGGAGGGTTACGAGCAGTACTTC. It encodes CASSSPAGREGYEQYF.

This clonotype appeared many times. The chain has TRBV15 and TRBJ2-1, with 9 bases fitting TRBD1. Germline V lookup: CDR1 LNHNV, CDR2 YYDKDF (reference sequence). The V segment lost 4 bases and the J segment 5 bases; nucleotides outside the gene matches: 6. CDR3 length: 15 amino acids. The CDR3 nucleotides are TGTGCCACCAGCAATGCCGGGACAGGGAACAATGAGCAGTTCTTC. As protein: CATSNAGTGNNEQFF.

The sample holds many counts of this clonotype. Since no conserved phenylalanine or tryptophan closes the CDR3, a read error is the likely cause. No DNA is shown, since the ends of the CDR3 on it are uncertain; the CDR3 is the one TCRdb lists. CDR3 sequence: CASSYSMGGLGTV. V usage is TRBV6-5 and J usage is TRBJ1-2; the table's D gene call, TRBD1, was not cross checked with the DNA. The CDR3 has 13 residues if both end residues are counted. Germline assignment: CDR1 MNHEY and CDR2 SVGAGI.

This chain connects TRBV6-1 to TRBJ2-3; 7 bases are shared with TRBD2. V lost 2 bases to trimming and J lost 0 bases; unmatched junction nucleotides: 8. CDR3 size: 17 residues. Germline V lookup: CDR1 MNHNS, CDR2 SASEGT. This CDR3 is CASSEWASGTSTDTQYF. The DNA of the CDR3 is TGTGCCAGCAGTGAATGGGCTAGCGGAACTAGCACAGATACGCAGTATTTT.